This TCR beta chain was sequenced for a study of blood T cell repertoires in COVID-19. Study in general: Some COVID-19 samples were acute and others convalescent; all came from the United States, Italy and Spain. Sample material is recorded as cDNA or gDNA derived from T cells, B-cell-depleted T cells, or PBMCs.

Per the original data handling: For nucleated cells, counts were estimated from reference gene primer amplification. Clones were read by immunoSEQ multiplex PCR, and TCRdb kept only the in-frame ones, dropping some. V and J calls and clone size come straight from that table; D and trimming were deduced from the DNA. The sample holds approximately 260,000 clones, roughly 88% seen once. Germline CDR1 is MNHEY and CDR2 is SMNVEV (reference sequence). V was cut by 6 bases and J by 2 bases, with 23 bases left in between. The CDR3 consists of 17 residues. Patients of the Seattle cohort, enrolled during active infection, were followed longitudinally.

This sequence originates from a woman between 65 and 79 years old with COVID-19, enrolled during active disease. The rearrangement links TRBV27 to TRBJ2-7; D perhaps matches TRBD1 (6 bases). Sequencing input: peripheral blood. CDR3: CASSLLNVGTTTYEQYF. CDR3 DNA sequence: TGTGCCAGCAGCCTACTAAATGTCGGGACAACTACCTACGAGCAGTACTTC.